Below are 27 T cell receptor beta chains sequenced from a single sample in a study of technical replicates of blood from several donors. The table came from immunoSEQ multiplex PCR; TCRdb's copy has only in-frame clones and leaves some out. This table has approximately 75,000 clones, roughly 89% appearing once. Sequenced input: T cells isolated from PBMCs. The origin of the receptors is a human donor in good health.

The J gene is TRBJ2-5, the V gene TRBV30; D perhaps matches TRBD1 (5 bases). The germline V and J ends were trimmed by 2 bases and 5 bases, with 9 bases remaining between them. Germline V gene data show CDR1 as GTSNPN and CDR2 as SVGIG (reference sequence). The CDR3 spans 12 residues. The CDR3 nucleotides are TGTGCCTGGAGTCAGGGTGGTGAGACCCAGTACTTC. Translated, it gives CAWSQGGETQYF. Filled out from reference TRBV30 and TRBJ2-5, the complete variable domain reads SQTIHQWPATLVQPVGSPLSLECTVEGTSNPNLYWYRQAAGRGLQLLFYSVGIGQISSEVPQNLSASRPQDRQFILSSKKLLLSDSGFYLCAWSQGGETQYFGPGTRLLVL.

This clone was seen just once. The chain has TRBV5-8 and TRBJ1-4; weak D call: TRBD1 (5 bases). This CDR3 is 16 amino acids long. V lost 0 bases to trimming and J lost 8 bases, with 17 bases between them. CDR1 is SGHTS, CDR2 YDEGEE, per germline. The CDR3 loop reads CASSLVWGREYEKLFF. The CDR3, as DNA: TGTGCCAGCAGCTTGGTCTGGGGCAGGGAATACGAAAAACTGTTTTTT.

In its sample, this clone was seen a few times. V and J are TRBV7-9 and TRBJ2-2, with D unclear. Germline CDR1 reads SEHNR; CDR2 reads FQNEAQ (reference sequence). Trimming left V 4 bases short and J 3 bases short, with 3 bases between. The CDR3 spans 12 residues. The CDR3 protein is CASSSYTGELFF. The CDR3 DNA reads as TGTGCCAGCAGCTCATACACCGGGGAGCTGTTTTTT.

The chain couples TRBV6-1 to TRBJ2-1; 7 positions agree with TRBD1. CDR1 MNHNS and CDR2 SASEGT come from the germline V gene. This CDR3 is built from 15 residues. V trimming: 1 base; J trimming: 7 bases; junction bases outside the gene matches: 7. The CDR3 DNA is TGTGCCAGCAGTGAAGATACAGGGGAATGGAATGAGCAGTTCTTC. The encoded protein is CASSEDTGEWNEQFF.

This sequence joins TRBV7-8 and TRBJ2-1, with D unresolved. Germline assignment: CDR1 SGHVS and CDR2 FQNEAQ. V was pared by 2 bases and J by 9 bases, with 8 bases between. The CDR3 has 12 amino acids. The CDR3 loop is CASSLLSGEQFF. The CDR3 nucleotides read TGTGCCAGCAGCTTACTGTCGGGTGAGCAGTTCTTC.

This clone was seen once. The V gene is TRBV6-1, the J gene TRBJ2-3; D is undetermined. There are 15 residues in the CDR3. V was shortened by 3 bases and J by 0 bases, with 10 bases between the two germline ends. CDR1 and CDR2 (germline): MNHNS, SASEGT. CDR3 region: CASSERSASTDTQYF. CDR3 in DNA: TGTGCCAGCAGTGAGCGGTCGGCTAGCACAGATACGCAGTATTTT.

This rearrangement joins TRBV5-1 to TRBJ1-1; 7 bases fit TRBD1. Germline assignment: CDR1 SGHRS and CDR2 YFSETQ. CDR3 size: 16 residues. V shed 7 bases, J shed 2 bases, and the junction held 14 bases outside the gene matches. DNA of the CDR3: TGCGCCAGCTATTCGACAGGGTCAGGGATAAACACTGAAGCTTTCTTT. Its translation is CASYSTGSGINTEAFF.

The V and J genes are TRBV10-3 and TRBJ2-1; 9 bases map to TRBD2. Germline trimming cut 11 bases from V and 1 base from J; bases unmatched to any gene: 3. The CDR3 loop spans 13 amino acids. The germline gives CDR1 ENHRY, CDR2 SYGVKD. This CDR3 is CASLAGSYNEQFF. The CDR3 nucleotides are TGTGCCTCTCTAGCGGGGTCCTACAATGAGCAGTTCTTC.

The chain carries TRBV5-1 and TRBJ2-7; D call uncertain. With 0 bases removed from V and 3 bases from J, the gap between germline ends came to 7 bases. Germline V gene data show CDR1 as SGHRS and CDR2 as YFSETQ. The CDR3 contains 13 residues. This chain's CDR3 is CASSLGLFYEQYF. The DNA for the CDR3 is TGCGCCAGCAGCTTGGGCCTATTCTACGAGCAGTACTTC.

CDR3 amino acids: CASSLSGNQPQHF. Here the CDR3 DNA reads TGCGCCAGCAGCTTGTCGGGCAATCAGCCCCAGCATTTT. V is TRBV5-1 and J is TRBJ1-5; D unresolved. This CDR3 comprises 13 residues. V lost 1 base and J lost 2, with 4 bases in between. Germline V gene data show CDR1 as SGHRS and CDR2 as YFSETQ.

The CDR3, as DNA: TGCGCCAGCAGCCAGAACACTGAAGCTTTCTTT. Translated: CASSQNTEAFF. V gene TRBV5-1 combines with J gene TRBJ1-1; D is ambiguous. V shed 4 bases and J shed 1 base, with 2 bases lying between them. The V gene's germline CDR1 is SGHRS and CDR2 YFSETQ. The CDR3 is made up of 11 amino acids. Full variable domain (missing parts from reference TRBV5-1 and TRBJ1-1): KAGVTQTPRYLIKTRGQQVTLSCSPISGHRSVSWYQQTPGQGLQFLFEYFSETQRNKGNFPGRFSGRQFSNSRSEMNVSTLELGDSALYLCASSQNTEAFFGQGTRLTVV.

This clone was counted a single time. V usage is TRBV9 and J usage is TRBJ2-1; 10 bases fit TRBD2. After removal of 3 bases from V and 8 bases from J, the junction contained 11 bases not matched to a gene. In germline, CDR1 is SGDLS, CDR2 YYNGEE. The CDR3 totals 16 residues. The CDR3 loop is CASSALSGRAIYEQFF. CDR3 sequence (DNA): TGTGCCAGCAGCGCATTGAGCGGGAGGGCCATTTATGAGCAGTTCTTC.

This clone appeared a single time. The CDR3 is CASSLTANQPQHF. The CDR3 DNA sequence: TGTGCCAGCAGCTTAACGGCTAATCAGCCCCAGCATTTT. The chain recombines TRBV7-3 with TRBJ1-5; D is unclear. Germline CDR1 and CDR2: SGHTA and FQGTGA. The CDR3 totals 13 residues. Between the trimmed V and J ends, which lost 0 bases and 4 bases, there was a span of 4 bases.

This chain joins TRBV28 and TRBJ2-5, with TRBD2 identical over 7 bases. Germline CDR1 MDHEN, CDR2 SYDVKM. V lost 1 base and J lost 2; bases outside the gene matches: 10. The CDR3 has 17 amino acids. CDR3 protein: CASSLSPATSLQETQYF. The CDR3 coding sequence is TGTGCCAGCAGTTTATCCCCGGCGACTAGCCTACAAGAGACCCAGTACTTC.

A single count supports this clone. The V and J genes are TRBV7-3 and TRBJ2-3; D possibly corresponds to TRBD1 (6 bases). Germline lookup yields CDR1 SGHTA and CDR2 FQGTGA. Trimming took 5 bases from V and 6 from J, leaving 15 bases between them. The CDR3 contains 14 residues. Here the CDR3 DNA reads TGTGCCAGCAGCCTAGGACAGCTCACGGATACGCAGTATTTT. Its protein is CASSLGQLTDTQYF.

This CDR3 reads CASSYGSSPNTEAFF. CDR3 DNA: TGTGCCAGCAGCTACGGGTCGAGCCCGAACACTGAAGCTTTCTTT. The chain is built from TRBV5-8 and TRBJ1-1; D is uncertain. V lost 3 bases and J lost 1, with 13 bases in between. Germline CDR1 is SGHTS and CDR2 is YDEGEE. This CDR3 spans 15 amino acids.

The rearrangement uses TRBV2 and TRBJ2-1; D may be TRBD1 (6 bases). CDR1 SNHLY and CDR2 FYNNEI come from the germline V gene. The CDR3 has 14 residues. The ends were cut back, 7 bases at V and 5 bases at J, with 15 bases in the middle. The CDR3 spells CASKGWGHNNEQFF. The CDR3 DNA reads as TGTGCCAGCAAAGGGTGGGGACACAACAATGAGCAGTTCTTC.

This clone came up once. The chain joins TRBV19 to TRBJ2-6, with D tentatively TRBD1 (6 bases). The CDR3 totals 14 residues. Germline CDR1 and CDR2: LNHDA and SQIVND (reference sequence). Trimming stripped 5 bases from V and 5 bases from J, with 10 bases between. CDR3 protein: CASSSGDRANVLTF. CDR3 nucleotide sequence: TGTGCCAGTAGTTCAGGGGATCGGGCCAACGTCCTGACTTTC.

Notes on this clone: In the same sample, other DNA sequences code for this CDR3. The chain joins TRBV6-5 to TRBJ2-3; TRBD2 is a possible D gene (6 bases). The CDR3 is made up of 13 amino acids. V lost 5 bases and J 6 bases, leaving 12 bases between the germline ends. Germline CDR1 MNHEY, CDR2 SVGAGI. CDR3 sequence (DNA): TGTGCCAGCAGTCGTACGGAGGGGGATACGCAGTATTTT. Translated, it gives CASSRTEGDTQYF.

V and J are TRBV27 and TRBJ2-5, with 10 bases identical to TRBD2. Germline CDR1 MNHEY, CDR2 SMNVEV (reference sequence). With 3 bases clipped from V and 14 bases from J, the junction kept 6 bases outside the gene matches. This CDR3 has 12 amino acids. In DNA, the CDR3 is TGTGCCAGCAGTTTCCGTACTAGCGGGGAATACTTC. This translates into CASSFRTSGEYF.

The chain carries TRBV30 and TRBJ2-3; D is unclear. V was shortened by 0 bases and J by 1 base, with 5 bases between the two germline ends. Germline CDR1 GTSNPN, CDR2 SVGIG (reference sequence). CDR3 length equals 13 residues. CDR3 nucleotide sequence: TGTGCCTGGAGTGTTGGGCGCACAGATACGCAGTATTTT. Encoded protein: CAWSVGRTDTQYF.

The rearrangement joins TRBV7-8 to TRBJ2-3, with 8 bases fitting TRBD2. The CDR3 length is 16 residues. CDR1 and CDR2 from the germline V gene are SGHVS and FQNEAQ. V shed 5 bases and J 3 bases; nucleotides not matched to a gene: 10. The DNA of the CDR3 is TGTGCCAGCAGCCCTGTAGCGGGATACGGTACAGATACGCAGTATTTT. It translates to CASSPVAGYGTDTQYF.

The V gene is TRBV27, the J gene TRBJ2-1; D call uncertain. V was cut by 3 bases and J by 7 bases, with 13 bases left in between. The germline gives CDR1 MNHEY, CDR2 SMNVEV (reference sequence). This CDR3 comprises 14 residues. CDR3 in DNA: TGTGCCAGCAGTTTTCAAGCCCTAATGAATGAGCAGTTCTTC. It yields the protein CASSFQALMNEQFF.

This rearrangement joins TRBV7-9 to TRBJ2-7; D possibly corresponds to TRBD1 (5 bases). V was clipped by 6 bases and J by 7 bases, with 13 bases between them. CDR3 size: 12 residues. CDR1 is SEHNR, CDR2 FQNEAQ, per germline (reference sequence). The CDR3 nucleotides are TGTGCCAGCAGGGCCAGGGCGGATGAGCAGTACTTC. Translating gives CASRARADEQYF.

This chain uses TRBV28 with TRBJ2-4, with 7 bases fitting TRBD1. From germline, CDR1 is MDHEN and CDR2 SYDVKM. V lost 6 bases to trimming and J lost 0 bases; unmatched junction nucleotides: 8. The CDR3 consists of 16 residues. CDR3 sequence: CASRPKGQVAKNIQYF. In DNA, the CDR3 is TGTGCCAGCAGACCCAAAGGACAGGTAGCCAAAAACATTCAGTACTTC.

The table lists this clone with a count of one. The V gene is TRBV7-3, the J gene TRBJ1-1; TRBD1 aligns across 10 bases. The CDR3 runs 17 residues. J was trimmed by 3 bases and V by 4 bases; bases with no gene match: 11. CDR1 and CDR2 (germline): SGHTA, FQGTGA. CDR3 loop: CASSSGTGELSDTEAFF. CDR3 DNA: TGTGCCAGCAGCTCCGGGACAGGGGAATTATCGGACACTGAAGCTTTCTTT.

The J gene is TRBJ2-3, the V gene TRBV7-9; D call uncertain. The CDR3 contains 13 residues. Trimming cost V 5 bases and J 2 bases, with 8 bases left between them. The germline CDR1 and CDR2 sequences are SEHNR and FQNEAQ (reference sequence). The CDR3 reads CASSPSYTDTQYF. The CDR3 nucleotides are TGTGCCAGCAGCCCTTCCTACACAGATACGCAGTATTTT.